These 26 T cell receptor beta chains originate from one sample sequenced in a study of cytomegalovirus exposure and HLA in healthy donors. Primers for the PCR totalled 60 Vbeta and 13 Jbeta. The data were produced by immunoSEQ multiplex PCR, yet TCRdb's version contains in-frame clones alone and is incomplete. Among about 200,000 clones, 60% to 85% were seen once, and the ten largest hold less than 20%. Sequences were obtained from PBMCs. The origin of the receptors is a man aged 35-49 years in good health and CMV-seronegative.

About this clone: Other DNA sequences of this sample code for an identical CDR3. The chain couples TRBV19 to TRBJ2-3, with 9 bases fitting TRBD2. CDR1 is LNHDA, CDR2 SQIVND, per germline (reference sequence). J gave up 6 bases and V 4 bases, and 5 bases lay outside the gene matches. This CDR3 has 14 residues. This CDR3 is CASSSLAGADTQYF. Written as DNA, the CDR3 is TGTGCCAGTAGTAGTTTAGCGGGAGCGGATACGCAGTATTTT.

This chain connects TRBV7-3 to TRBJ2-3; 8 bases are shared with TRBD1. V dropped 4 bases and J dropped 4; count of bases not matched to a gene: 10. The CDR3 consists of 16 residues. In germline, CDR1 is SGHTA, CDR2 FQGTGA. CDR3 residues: CASSYDRGKLADTQYF. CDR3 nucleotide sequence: TGTGCCAGCAGCTACGACAGGGGTAAGCTCGCAGATACGCAGTATTTT.

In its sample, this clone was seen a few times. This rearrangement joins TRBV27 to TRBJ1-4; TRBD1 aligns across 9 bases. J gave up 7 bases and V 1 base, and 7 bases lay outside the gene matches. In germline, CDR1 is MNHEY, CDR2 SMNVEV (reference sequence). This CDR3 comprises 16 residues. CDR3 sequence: CASSLLSGQGIEKLFF. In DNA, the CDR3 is TGTGCCAGCAGTTTATTGTCGGGACAGGGAATTGAAAAACTGTTTTTT. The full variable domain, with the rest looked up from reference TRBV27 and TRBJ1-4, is EAQVTQNPRYLITVTGKKLTVTCSQNMNHEYMSWYRQDPGLGLRQIYYSMNVEVTDKGDVPEGYKVSRKEKRNFPLILESPSPNQTSLYFCASSLLSGQGIEKLFFGSGTQLSVL.

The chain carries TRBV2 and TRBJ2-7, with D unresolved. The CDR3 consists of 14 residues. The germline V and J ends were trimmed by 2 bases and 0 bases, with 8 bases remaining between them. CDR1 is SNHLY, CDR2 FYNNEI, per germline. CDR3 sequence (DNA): TGTGCCAGCAGTGAAACGTCCAGCTCCTACGAGCAGTACTTC. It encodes CASSETSSSYEQYF.

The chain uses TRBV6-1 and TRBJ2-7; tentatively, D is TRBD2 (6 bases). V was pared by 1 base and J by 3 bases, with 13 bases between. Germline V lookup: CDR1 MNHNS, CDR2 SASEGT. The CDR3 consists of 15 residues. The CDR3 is CASSEGVSGYYEQYF. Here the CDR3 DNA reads TGTGCCAGCAGTGAAGGCGTTAGCGGATACTACGAGCAGTACTTC.

In DNA, the CDR3 is TGTGCCAGCAGCGTAGTGGGGGGGCCGGGGAATGAGCAGTTCTTC. Translation: CASSVVGGPGNEQFF. J is TRBJ2-1 and V is TRBV9, with D possibly TRBD2 on 7 matching bases. This CDR3 spans 15 amino acids. Trimming removed 0 bases from V and 7 bases from J, with 14 bases in between. CDR1 is SGDLS and CDR2 is YYNGEE in the germline V gene.

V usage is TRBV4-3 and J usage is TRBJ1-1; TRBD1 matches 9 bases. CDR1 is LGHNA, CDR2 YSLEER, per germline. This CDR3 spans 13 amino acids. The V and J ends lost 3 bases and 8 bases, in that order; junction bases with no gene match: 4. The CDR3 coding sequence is TGCGCCAGCAGCCATTGGGACAGGGAAGAAGCTTTCTTT. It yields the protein CASSHWDREEAFF.

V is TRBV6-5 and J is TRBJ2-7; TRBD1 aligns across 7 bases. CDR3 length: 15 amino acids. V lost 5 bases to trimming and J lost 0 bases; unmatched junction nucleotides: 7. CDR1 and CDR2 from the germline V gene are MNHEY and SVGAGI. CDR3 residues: CASSLGQDSSYEQYF. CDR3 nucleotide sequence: TGTGCCAGCAGTCTCGGACAGGATAGCTCCTACGAGCAGTACTTC.

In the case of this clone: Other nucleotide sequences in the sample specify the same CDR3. This CDR3 is CASSRGLAGDYEQYF. DNA of the CDR3: TGTGCCAGCAGCAGAGGACTAGCGGGAGATTACGAGCAGTACTTC. The genes are TRBV9 and TRBJ2-7, with 13 bases matching TRBD2. J lost 4 bases, V lost 4 bases, and 5 bases had no gene match. The length of the CDR3 is 15 residues. Germline-derived CDR1 and CDR2 are SGDLS and YYNGEE.

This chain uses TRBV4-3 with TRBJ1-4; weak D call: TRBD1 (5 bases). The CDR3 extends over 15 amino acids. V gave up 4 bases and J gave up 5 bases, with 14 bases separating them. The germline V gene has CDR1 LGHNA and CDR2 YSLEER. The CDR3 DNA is TGCGCCAGCAGCCTGAATGTCGGGGGAAATGAAAAACTGTTTTTT. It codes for CASSLNVGGNEKLFF.

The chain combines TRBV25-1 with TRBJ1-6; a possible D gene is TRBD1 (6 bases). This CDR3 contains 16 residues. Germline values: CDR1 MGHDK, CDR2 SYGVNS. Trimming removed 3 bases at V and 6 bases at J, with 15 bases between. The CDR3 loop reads CASSDPQGLSNSPLHF. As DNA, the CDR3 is TGTGCCAGCAGTGACCCTCAGGGGCTTTCTAATTCACCCCTCCACTTT.

For the CDR3, the DNA is TGTGCCAGCAGCTTAAACGGCTACGAGCAGTACTTC. Protein sequence: CASSLNGYEQYF. J is TRBJ2-7 and V is TRBV7-2; D is undetermined. Germline V gene data show CDR1 as SGHTA and CDR2 as FQGNSA. The CDR3 totals 12 residues. Trimming shortened V by 2 bases and J by 3 bases, and 5 bases separated the two germline ends.

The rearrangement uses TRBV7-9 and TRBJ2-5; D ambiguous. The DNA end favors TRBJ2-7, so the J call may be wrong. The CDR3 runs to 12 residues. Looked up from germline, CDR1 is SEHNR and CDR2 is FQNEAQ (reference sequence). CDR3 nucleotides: TGTGCCAGCAGCTCACTTATGAACGAGCAGTACTTC. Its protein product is CASSSLMNEQYF.

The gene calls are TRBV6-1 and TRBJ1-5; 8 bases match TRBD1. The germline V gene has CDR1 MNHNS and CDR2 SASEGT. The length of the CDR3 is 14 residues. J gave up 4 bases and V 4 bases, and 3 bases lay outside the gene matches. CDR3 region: CASSADRANQPQHF. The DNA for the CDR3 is TGTGCCAGCAGTGCGGACAGGGCTAATCAGCCCCAGCATTTT.

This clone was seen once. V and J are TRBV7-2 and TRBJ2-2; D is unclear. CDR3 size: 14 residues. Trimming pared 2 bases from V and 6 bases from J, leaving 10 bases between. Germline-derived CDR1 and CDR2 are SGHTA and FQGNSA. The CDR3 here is CASSLYSSAGELFF. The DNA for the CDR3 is TGTGCCAGCAGCTTATATTCGAGTGCCGGGGAGCTGTTTTTT.

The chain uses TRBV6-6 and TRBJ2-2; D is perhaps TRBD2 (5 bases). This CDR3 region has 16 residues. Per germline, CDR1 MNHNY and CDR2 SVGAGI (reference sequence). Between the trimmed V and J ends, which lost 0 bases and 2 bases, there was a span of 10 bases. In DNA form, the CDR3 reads TGTGCCAGCAGTTACTCGCGTACTAGTAACACCGGGGAGCTGTTTTTT. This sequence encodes CASSYSRTSNTGELFF.

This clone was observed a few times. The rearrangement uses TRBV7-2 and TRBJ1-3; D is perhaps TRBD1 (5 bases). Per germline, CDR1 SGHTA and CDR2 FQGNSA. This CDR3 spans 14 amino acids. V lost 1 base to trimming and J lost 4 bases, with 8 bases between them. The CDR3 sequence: CASSLDGAGNTIYF. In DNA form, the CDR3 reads TGTGCCAGCAGCTTAGATGGGGCAGGAAACACCATATATTTT. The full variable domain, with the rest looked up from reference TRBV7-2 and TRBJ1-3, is GAGVSQSPSNKVTEKGKDVELRCDPISGHTALYWYRQSLGQGLEFLIYFQGNSAPDKSGLPSDRFSAERTGGSVSTLTIQRTQQEDSAVYLCASSLDGAGNTIYFGEGSWLTVV.

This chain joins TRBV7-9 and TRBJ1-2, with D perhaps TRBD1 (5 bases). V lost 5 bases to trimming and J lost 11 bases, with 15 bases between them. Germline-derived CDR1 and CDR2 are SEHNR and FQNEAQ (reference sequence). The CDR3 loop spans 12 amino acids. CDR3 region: CASSPGFFGYTF. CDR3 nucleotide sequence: TGTGCCAGCAGCCCAGGGTTTTTTGGTTACACCTTC.

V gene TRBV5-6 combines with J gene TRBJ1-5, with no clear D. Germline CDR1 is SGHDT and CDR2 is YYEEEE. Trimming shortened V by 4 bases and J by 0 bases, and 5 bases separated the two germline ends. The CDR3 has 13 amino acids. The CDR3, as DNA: TGTGCCAGCAGCCAGTATAGCAATCAGCCCCAGCATTTT. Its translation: CASSQYSNQPQHF.

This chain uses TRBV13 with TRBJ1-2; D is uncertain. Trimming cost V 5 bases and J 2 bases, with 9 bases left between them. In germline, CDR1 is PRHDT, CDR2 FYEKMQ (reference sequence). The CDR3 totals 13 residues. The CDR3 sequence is CASSIGRNYGYTF. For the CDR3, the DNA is TGTGCCAGCAGCATTGGTCGGAACTATGGCTACACCTTC.

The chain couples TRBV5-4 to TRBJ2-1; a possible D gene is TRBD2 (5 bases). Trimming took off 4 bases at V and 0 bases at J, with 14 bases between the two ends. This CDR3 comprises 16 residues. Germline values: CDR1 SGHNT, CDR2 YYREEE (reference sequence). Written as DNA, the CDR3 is TGTGCCAGCAGCCAAGACGGGATCAGCTCCTACAATGAGCAGTTCTTC. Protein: CASSQDGISSYNEQFF.

CDR3 DNA: TGTGCCAGCGGACAGGGGAATTCACCCCTCCACTTT. Protein sequence: CASGQGNSPLHF. The J gene is TRBJ1-6, the V gene TRBV25-1, with 9 positions matching TRBD1. V dropped 8 bases and J dropped 7; count of bases not matched to a gene: 0. Germline lookup yields CDR1 MGHDK and CDR2 SYGVNS. The CDR3 runs to 12 residues.

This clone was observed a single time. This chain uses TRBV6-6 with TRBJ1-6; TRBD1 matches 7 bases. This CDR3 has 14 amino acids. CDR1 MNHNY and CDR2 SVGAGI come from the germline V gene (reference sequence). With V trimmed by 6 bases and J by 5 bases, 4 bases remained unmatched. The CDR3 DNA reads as TGTGCCAGCAGAACGGGACAGAATAATTCACCCCTCCACTTT. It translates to CASRTGQNNSPLHF.

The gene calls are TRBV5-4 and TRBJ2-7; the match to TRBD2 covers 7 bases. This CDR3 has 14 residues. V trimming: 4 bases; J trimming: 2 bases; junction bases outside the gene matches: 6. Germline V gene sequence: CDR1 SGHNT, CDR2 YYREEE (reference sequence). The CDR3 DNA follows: TGTGCCAGCAGCCCGGTAGCGGGTACCTACGAGCAGTACTTC. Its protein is CASSPVAGTYEQYF.

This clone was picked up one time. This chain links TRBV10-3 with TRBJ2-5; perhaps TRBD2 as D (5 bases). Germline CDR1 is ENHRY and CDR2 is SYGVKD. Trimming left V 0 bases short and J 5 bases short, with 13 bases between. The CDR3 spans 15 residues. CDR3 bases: TGTGCCATCAGTGAGTCAAGAGGGCTTGCCGAGACCCAGTACTTC. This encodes CAISESRGLAETQYF.

As DNA, the CDR3 is TGTGCCAGCAGTTTTGTACAGATGAACACTGAAGCTTTCTTT. This gives the protein CASSFVQMNTEAFF. This chain connects TRBV28 to TRBJ1-1; D is unclear. The CDR3 runs 14 residues. V dropped 3 bases and J dropped 0 bases, with 8 bases sitting between them. The germline gives CDR1 MDHEN, CDR2 SYDVKM.